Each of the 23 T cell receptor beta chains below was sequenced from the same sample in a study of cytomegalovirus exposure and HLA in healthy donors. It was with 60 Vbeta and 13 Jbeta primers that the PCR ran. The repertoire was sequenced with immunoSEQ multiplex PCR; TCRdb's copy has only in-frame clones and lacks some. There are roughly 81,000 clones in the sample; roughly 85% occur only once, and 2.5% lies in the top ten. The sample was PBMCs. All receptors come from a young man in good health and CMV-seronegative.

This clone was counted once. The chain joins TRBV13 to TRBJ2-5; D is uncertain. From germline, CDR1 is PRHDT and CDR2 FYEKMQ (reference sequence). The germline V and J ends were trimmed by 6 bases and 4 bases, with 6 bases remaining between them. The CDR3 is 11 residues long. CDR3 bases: TGTGCCAGCAGGCGAGGAGAGACCCAGTACTTC. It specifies CASRRGETQYF.

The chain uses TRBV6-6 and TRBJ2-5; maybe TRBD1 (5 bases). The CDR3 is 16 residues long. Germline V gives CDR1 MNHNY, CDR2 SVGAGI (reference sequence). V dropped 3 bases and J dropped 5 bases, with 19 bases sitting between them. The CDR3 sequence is CASSYRGMSLDETQYF. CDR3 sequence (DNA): TGTGCCAGCAGTTATAGGGGCATGAGCCTAGACGAGACCCAGTACTTC.

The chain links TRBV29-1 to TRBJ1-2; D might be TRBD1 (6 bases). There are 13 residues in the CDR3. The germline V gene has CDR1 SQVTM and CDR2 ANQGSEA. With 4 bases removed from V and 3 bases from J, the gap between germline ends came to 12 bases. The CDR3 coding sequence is TGCAGCGTTGGCACAGGGAAGTACTATGGCTACACCTTC. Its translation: CSVGTGKYYGYTF.

As DNA, the CDR3 is TGTGCCAGCAGTGAAGCTGGGCACCAGGATGGAGCTTTCTTT. The encoded protein is CASSEAGHQDGAFF. The chain employs TRBV6-1 and TRBJ1-1; D not certain. Germline V gene lookup returns CDR1 MNHNS and CDR2 SASEGT. V gave up 0 bases and J gave up 10 bases, with 15 bases separating them. CDR3 size: 14 residues.

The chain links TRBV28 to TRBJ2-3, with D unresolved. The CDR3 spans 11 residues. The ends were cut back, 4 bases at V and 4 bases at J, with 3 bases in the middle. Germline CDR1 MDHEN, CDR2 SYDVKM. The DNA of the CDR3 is TGTGCCAGCAGTTCATCAGATACGCAGTATTTT. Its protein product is CASSSSDTQYF.

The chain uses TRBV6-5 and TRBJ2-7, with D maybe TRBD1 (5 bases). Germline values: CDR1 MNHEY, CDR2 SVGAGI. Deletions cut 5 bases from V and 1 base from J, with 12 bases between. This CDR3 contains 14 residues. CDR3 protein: CASSQGVRSYEQYF. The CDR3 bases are TGTGCCAGCAGTCAAGGGGTCCGGTCCTACGAGCAGTACTTC.

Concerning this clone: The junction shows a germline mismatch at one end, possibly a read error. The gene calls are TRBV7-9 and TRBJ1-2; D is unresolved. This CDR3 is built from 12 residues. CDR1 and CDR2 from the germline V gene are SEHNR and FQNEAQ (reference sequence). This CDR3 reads CASSLGPRATLF. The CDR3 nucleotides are TGTGCCAGCAGCTTAGGGCCGCGGGCCACTCTCTTC.

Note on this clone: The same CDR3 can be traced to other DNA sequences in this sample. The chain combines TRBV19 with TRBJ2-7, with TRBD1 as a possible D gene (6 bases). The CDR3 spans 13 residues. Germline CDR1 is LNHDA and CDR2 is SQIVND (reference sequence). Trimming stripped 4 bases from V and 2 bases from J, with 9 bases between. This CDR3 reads CASSSRGTYEQYF. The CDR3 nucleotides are TGTGCCAGTAGTAGCAGGGGAACCTACGAGCAGTACTTC. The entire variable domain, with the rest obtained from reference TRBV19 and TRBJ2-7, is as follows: DGGITQSPKYLFRKEGQNVTLSCEQNLNHDAMYWYRQDPGQGLRLIYYSQIVNDFQKGDIAEGYSVSREKKESFPLTVTSAQKNPTAFYLCASSSRGTYEQYFGPGTRLTVT.

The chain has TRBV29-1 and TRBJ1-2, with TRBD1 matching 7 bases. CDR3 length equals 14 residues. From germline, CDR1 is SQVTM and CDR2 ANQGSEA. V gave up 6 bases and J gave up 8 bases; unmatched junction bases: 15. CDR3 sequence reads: CSVGTASILEGYTF. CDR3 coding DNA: TGCAGCGTGGGGACAGCTTCGATTTTGGAGGGCTACACCTTC.

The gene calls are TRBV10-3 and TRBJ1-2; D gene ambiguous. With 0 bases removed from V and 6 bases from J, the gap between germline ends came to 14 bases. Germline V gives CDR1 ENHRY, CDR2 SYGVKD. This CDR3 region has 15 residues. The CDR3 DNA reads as TGTGCCATCAGTGAGTCCGCGGGCCACCCCGATGGCTACACCTTC. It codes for CAISESAGHPDGYTF.

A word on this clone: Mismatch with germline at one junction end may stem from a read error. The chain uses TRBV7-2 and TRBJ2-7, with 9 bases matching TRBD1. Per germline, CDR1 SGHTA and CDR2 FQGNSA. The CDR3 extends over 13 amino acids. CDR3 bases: TGTGCCAGCAGCTTGGGAGGGACAGGGCGCCCCAACTTC. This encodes CASSLGGTGRPNF. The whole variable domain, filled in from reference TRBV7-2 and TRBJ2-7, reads GAGVSQSPSNKVTEKGKDVELRCDPISGHTALYWYRQSLGQGLEFLIYFQGNSAPDKSGLPSDRFSAERTGGSVSTLTIQRTQQEDSAVYLCASSLGGTGRPNFGPGTRLTVT.

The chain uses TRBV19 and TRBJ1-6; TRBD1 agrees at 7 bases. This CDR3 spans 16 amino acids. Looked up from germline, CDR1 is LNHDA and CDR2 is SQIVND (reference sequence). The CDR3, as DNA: TGTGCGGCGGCGGAAACAGGGGTTGTAGGGAATTCACCCCTCCACTTT. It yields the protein CAAAETGVVGNSPLHF. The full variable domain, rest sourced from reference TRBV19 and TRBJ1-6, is DGGITQSPKYLFRKEGQNVTLSCEQNLNHDAMYWYRQDPGQGLRLIYYSQIVNDFQKGDIAEGYSVSREKKESFPLTVTSAQKNPTAFYLCAAAETGVVGNSPLHFGNGTRLTVT.

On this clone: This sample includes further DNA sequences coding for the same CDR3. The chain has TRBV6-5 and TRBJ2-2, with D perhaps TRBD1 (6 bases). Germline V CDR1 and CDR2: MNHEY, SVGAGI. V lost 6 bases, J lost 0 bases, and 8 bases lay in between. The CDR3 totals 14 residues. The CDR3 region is CASSRTANTGELFF. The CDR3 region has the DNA TGTGCCAGCAGCCGGACAGCGAACACCGGGGAGCTGTTTTTT.

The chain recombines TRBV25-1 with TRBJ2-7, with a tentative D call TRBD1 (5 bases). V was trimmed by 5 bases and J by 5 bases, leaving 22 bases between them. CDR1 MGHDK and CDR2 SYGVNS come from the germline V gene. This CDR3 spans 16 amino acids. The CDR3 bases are TGTGCCAGCAGTACTACAGGTTTCATCCAAATAAACGAGCAGTACTTC. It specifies CASSTTGFIQINEQYF.

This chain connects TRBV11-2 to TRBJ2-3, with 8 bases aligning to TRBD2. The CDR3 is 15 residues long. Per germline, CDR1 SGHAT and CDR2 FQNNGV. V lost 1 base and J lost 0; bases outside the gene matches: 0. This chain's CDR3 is CASSLGGRSTDTQYF. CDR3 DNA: TGTGCCAGCAGCTTAGGCGGGAGGAGCACAGATACGCAGTATTTT.

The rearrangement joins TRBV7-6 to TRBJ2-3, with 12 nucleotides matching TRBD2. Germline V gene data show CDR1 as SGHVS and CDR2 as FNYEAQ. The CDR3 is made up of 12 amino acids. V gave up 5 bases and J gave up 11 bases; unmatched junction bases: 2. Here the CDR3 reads CASSKLAGGQYF. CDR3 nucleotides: TGTGCCAGCAGCAAACTAGCGGGAGGGCAGTATTTT.

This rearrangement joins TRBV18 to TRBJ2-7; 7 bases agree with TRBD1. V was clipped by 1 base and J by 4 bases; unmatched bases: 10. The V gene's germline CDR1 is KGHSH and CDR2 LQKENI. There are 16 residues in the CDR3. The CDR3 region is CASSPLPPGQIYEQYF. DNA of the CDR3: TGTGCCAGCTCACCACTGCCCCCGGGACAGATTTACGAGCAGTACTTC.

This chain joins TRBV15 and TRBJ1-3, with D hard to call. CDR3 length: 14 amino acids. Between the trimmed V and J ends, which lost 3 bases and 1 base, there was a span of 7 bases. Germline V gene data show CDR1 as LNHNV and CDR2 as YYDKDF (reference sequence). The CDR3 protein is CATSSELSGNTIYF. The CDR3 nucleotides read TGTGCCACCAGCAGCGAACTGTCTGGAAACACCATATATTTT.

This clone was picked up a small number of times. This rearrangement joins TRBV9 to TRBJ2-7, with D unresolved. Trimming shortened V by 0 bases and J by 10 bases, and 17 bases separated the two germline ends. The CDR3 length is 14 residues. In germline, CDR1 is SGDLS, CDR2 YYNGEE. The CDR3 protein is CASSVGAEPSPQYF. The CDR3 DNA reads TGTGCCAGCAGCGTAGGGGCAGAACCCAGCCCACAGTACTTC.

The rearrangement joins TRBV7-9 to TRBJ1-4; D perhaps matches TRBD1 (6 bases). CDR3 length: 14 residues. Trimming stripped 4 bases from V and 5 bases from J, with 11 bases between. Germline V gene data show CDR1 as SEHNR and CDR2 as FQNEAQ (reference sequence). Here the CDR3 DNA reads TGTGCCAGCAGCTCGGACAGAGGAAATGAAAAACTGTTTTTT. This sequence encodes CASSSDRGNEKLFF. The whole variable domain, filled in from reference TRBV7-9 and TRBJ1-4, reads DTGVSQNPRHKITKRGQNVTFRCDPISEHNRLYWYRQTLGQGPEFLTYFQNEAQLEKSRLLSDRFSAERPKGSFSTLEIQRTEQGDSAMYLCASSSDRGNEKLFFGSGTQLSVL.

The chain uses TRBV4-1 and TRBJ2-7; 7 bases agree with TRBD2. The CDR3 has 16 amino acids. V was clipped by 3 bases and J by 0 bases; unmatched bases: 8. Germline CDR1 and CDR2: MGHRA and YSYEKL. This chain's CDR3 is CASSQVRGVSSYEQYF. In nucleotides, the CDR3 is TGCGCCAGCAGCCAGGTACGGGGGGTCTCCTCCTACGAGCAGTACTTC.

DNA of the CDR3: TGTGCCACCAGCGAAGACAGGGTATCCTACAATGAGCAGTTCTTC. Protein product: CATSEDRVSYNEQFF. The rearrangement links TRBV15 to TRBJ2-1; 7 positions match TRBD1. Germline CDR1 is LNHNV and CDR2 is YYDKDF (reference sequence). With V trimmed by 5 bases and J by 1 base, 5 bases remained unmatched. The CDR3 loop spans 15 amino acids.

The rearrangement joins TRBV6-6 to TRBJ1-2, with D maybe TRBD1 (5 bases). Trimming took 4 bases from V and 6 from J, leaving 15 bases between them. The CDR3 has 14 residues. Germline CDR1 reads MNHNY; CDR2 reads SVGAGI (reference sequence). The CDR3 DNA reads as TGTGCCAGCAGTTCTCTCCGGGGGTCTAATGGCTACACCTTC. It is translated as CASSSLRGSNGYTF.